A selection of T cell receptor beta chains follows, all from one sample in a study of blood T cells in healthy people across ages. MiXCR was run by TCRdb on the 5' RACE reads, yielding one entry per CDR3 protein. The sample includes around 1,000,000 distinct CDR3 sequences, about 25% of them seen just once. This same sample was also taken into another study, of T cells of mothers and their children.

Sequenced material: blood. The receptors here all came from a girl aged 2-9 years in good health. Each CDR3 is given with its conserved first and last residue. A D gene is named only where the DNA matches it firmly. A row's size may be missing; if present it is once, few, many or a size class.

d_call,j_call,clone_size,v_call,cdr3_nt,cdr3_aa
NA,TRBJ2-1,few,TRBV20-1,TGCAGTGCTAGAGATCCGGGAGCGGAGGCCCACTACAATGAGCAGTTCTTC,CSARDPGAEAHYNEQFF
TRBD1,TRBJ1-2,NA,TRBV20-1,TGCAGTGCCTGGGACAGTAGCTCGTATGGCTACACCTTC,CSAWDSSSYGYTF
TRBD1,TRBJ2-1,few,TRBV4-1,TGCGCCGTCGGGACAGGCATTAATGAGCAGTTCTTC,CAVGTGINEQFF
NA,TRBJ2-1,NA,TRBV12-3/TRBV12-4,TGTGCCACAAGGAGGGGGAAGGCCTACAATGAGCAGTTCTTC,CATRRGKAYNEQFF
NA,TRBJ2-5,few,TRBV29-1,TGCAGCGTCCGAGACCCTGTGGAGACCCAGTACTTC,CSVRDPVETQYF
NA,TRBJ2-7,once,TRBV3-1,TGTGCCAGCAGCCAAGGGAGGAACAGGTACGAGCAGTACTTC,CASSQGRNRYEQYF
NA,TRBJ2-5,few,TRBV29-1,TGCAGCGTTGGCGGCCTCAGTCAAGAGACCCAGTACTTC,CSVGGLSQETQYF
NA,TRBJ1-2,NA,TRBV10-3,TGTGCCATCACCCATGACAGGCGAGGCTACACCTTC,CAITHDRRGYTF
TRBD2,TRBJ2-3,few,TRBV4-1,TGCGCCAGCAACTTGCGGGAGGGCACAGATACGCAGTATTTT,CASNLREGTDTQYF
TRBD2,TRBJ2-7,NA,TRBV29-1,TGCAGCGTTGAGGGGACTAGCGGGAGGGATGGGTCCTACGAGCAGTACTTC,CSVEGTSGRDGSYEQYF
NA,TRBJ1-2,few,TRBV29-1,TGCAGCGTTGAAGTGGTTGGACCCCCGGGGGAGGGCTACACCTTC,CSVEVVGPPGEGYTF
NA,TRBJ1-2,NA,TRBV21-1,TGTGCCAGCGAGCAACCGAGCTATGGCTACACCTTC,CASEQPSYGYTF
NA,TRBJ1-3,few,TRBV28,TGTGCCAGCAGTTTAACGGCTGTTGGAAACACCATATATTTT,CASSLTAVGNTIYF
NA,TRBJ2-4,NA,TRBV7-2,TGTGCCAGCAGCACGGGACACTTCTCCTTTGGCTTC,CASSTGHFSFGF
NA,TRBJ2-1,NA,TRBV12-3/TRBV12-4,TGTGCCAGCAGTTTAGGCGCCCTCCGGGCCCCGTACAATGAGCAGTTCTTC,CASSLGALRAPYNEQFF
TRBD2,TRBJ2-7,NA,TRBV7-9,TGTGCCAGCAGCCACGGACTAGCGGGGGTATTAACCTACGAGCAGTACTTC,CASSHGLAGVLTYEQYF
NA,TRBJ1-4,few,TRBV10-3,TGTGCCATCAGTGAGGGTGGACAGTCGAATGAAAAACTGTTTTTT,CAISEGGQSNEKLFF
NA,TRBJ2-1,NA,TRBV3-1,TGTGCCAGCAGCGCCCGCAGCGATGAGCAGTTCTTC,CASSARSDEQFF
NA,TRBJ1-1,many,TRBV12-3/TRBV12-4,TGTGCCAGCAGTTCAGGGACGGTGAACACTGAAGCTTTCTTT,CASSSGTVNTEAFF
NA,TRBJ2-7,few,TRBV6-5,TGTGCCAGCAGTTCCCTAGGTGGGGGGAACTACGAGCAGTACTTC,CASSSLGGGNYEQYF
NA,TRBJ1-4,NA,TRBV28,TGTGCCAGCAACTCTCCGGGTTACGGTGAAAAACTGTTTTTT,CASNSPGYGEKLFF
TRBD2,TRBJ2-1,NA,TRBV27,TGTGCCAGCAGTTTGACTAGCGGGGGGACCTACAGTGAGCAGTTCTTC,CASSLTSGGTYSEQFF
NA,TRBJ1-1,NA,TRBV28,TGTGCCAGCAGTTTATGGGCCCCACGGGGGGGTGACACTGAAGCTTTCTTT,CASSLWAPRGGDTEAFF
NA,TRBJ2-1,NA,TRBV7-9,TGTGCCAGCAGCTTAGGGTCCCAGGTACCCTACAATGAGCAGTTCTTC,CASSLGSQVPYNEQFF
TRBD1,TRBJ2-7,few,TRBV28,TGTGCCAGCGCCAGGCCGGGACAGGGAAATTTCGAGCAGTACTTC,CASARPGQGNFEQYF
NA,TRBJ2-1,NA,TRBV12-3/TRBV12-4,TGTGCCAGCAGTCCTGGACCTATAGGTTACAATGAGCAGTTCTTC,CASSPGPIGYNEQFF
NA,TRBJ2-7,NA,TRBV7-2,TGTGCCAGCAGGGCTACAGCCTCCTACGAGCAGTACTTC,CASRATASYEQYF
NA,TRBJ2-5,NA,TRBV3-1,TGTGCCAGCAGCCCTGGAAATTCAGAGACCCAGTACTTC,CASSPGNSETQYF
NA,TRBJ2-1,NA,TRBV29-1,TGCAGCGCAAAAGGGAATGTCCAATTGAATGAGCAGTTCTTC,CSAKGNVQLNEQFF
NA,TRBJ2-5,few,TRBV5-6,TGTGCCAGCAGCCTAGGACCCCTTCCAGTCTTC,CASSLGPLPVF